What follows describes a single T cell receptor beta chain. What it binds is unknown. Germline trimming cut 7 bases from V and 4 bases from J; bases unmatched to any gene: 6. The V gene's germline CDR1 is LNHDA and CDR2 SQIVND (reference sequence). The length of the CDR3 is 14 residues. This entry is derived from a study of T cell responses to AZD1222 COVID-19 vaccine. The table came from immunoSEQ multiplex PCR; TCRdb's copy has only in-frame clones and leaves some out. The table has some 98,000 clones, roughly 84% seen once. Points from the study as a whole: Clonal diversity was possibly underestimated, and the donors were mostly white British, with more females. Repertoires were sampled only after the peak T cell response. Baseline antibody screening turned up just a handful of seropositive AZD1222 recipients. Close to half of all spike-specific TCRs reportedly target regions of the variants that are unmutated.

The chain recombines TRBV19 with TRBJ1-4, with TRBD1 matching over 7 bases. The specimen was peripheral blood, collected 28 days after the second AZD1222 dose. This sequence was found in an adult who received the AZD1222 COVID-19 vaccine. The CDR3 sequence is CASTPGQLNEKLFF. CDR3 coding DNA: TGTGCCAGTACCCCGGGACAGCTTAATGAAAAACTGTTTTTT.